The 30 T cell receptor beta chains reported below all come from one sample, sequenced in a study of blood T cells in healthy people across ages. Together with a sample-barcoded 5' primer, a J-beta primer mix was included in a second PCR lasting roughly 6 to 12 cycles. TCRdb reprocessed the 5' RACE reads via MiXCR and lists one record per CDR3 protein. The sample contains fewer than 1,200,000 distinct CDR3 sequences, 20% to 25% of which appear only once. The same sample was also studied in work on T cells of mothers and their children.

The specimen sequenced was blood. The receptors here all came from a girl aged 2-15 years in good health.

This clonotype has only a few counts. This chain connects TRBV7-8 to TRBJ2-4; D gene unclear. The CDR3 sequence is 15 residues long. The germline V gene has CDR1 SGHVS and CDR2 FQNEAQ. The V gene lost 3 bases and the J gene lost 1 base, with 10 bases spanning the gap. CDR3 region: CASSFPWQAKNIQYF. The CDR3 DNA reads as TGTGCCAGCAGCTTCCCGTGGCAGGCCAAAAACATTCAGTACTTC.

This clonotype was seen at least ten times. The rearrangement links TRBV20-1 to TRBJ1-3, with unresolved D. The CDR3 is 12 residues long. Germline values: CDR1 DFQATT, CDR2 SNEGSKA (reference sequence). V was clipped by 6 bases and J by 2 bases, with 8 bases between them. This CDR3 is CSAEDPGNTIYF. CDR3 bases: TGCAGTGCCGAAGATCCTGGAAACACCATATATTTT.

This clonotype came up many times. One junction end disagrees with the germline gene, perhaps due to a read error. V gene TRBV5-1 combines with J gene TRBJ2-7, with D possibly matching TRBD1 (6 bases). Per the germline V gene, CDR1 is SGHRS and CDR2 is YFSETQ. This CDR3 has 13 amino acids. In DNA, the CDR3 is TGTGCCAGCAGCTTAGAGGACAGCTACGAGCAGTACTTC. It is translated as CASSLEDSYEQYF. Full variable domain (rest looked up from reference TRBV5-1 and TRBJ2-7): KAGVTQTPRYLIKTRGQQVTLSCSPISGHRSVSWYQQTPGQGLQFLFEYFSETQRNKGNFPGRFSGRQFSNSRSEMNVSTLELGDSALYLCASSLEDSYEQYFGPGTRLTVT.

This rearrangement joins TRBV20-1 to TRBJ2-5; perhaps D is TRBD1 or TRBD2 (6 bases each). Germline V gives CDR1 DFQATT, CDR2 SNEGSKA (reference sequence). CDR3 size: 13 residues. The CDR3 region has the DNA TGCAGCCCGCTTCCGGGGGCGGGGGAGACCCAGTACTTC. Its translation is CSPLPGAGETQYF.

The V call is TRBV11-2, the J call TRBJ2-7; 8 positions match TRBD2. The germline gives CDR1 SGHAT, CDR2 FQNNGV. Trimming took 4 bases from V and 2 from J; bases not matched to a gene: 10. This CDR3 is 16 amino acids long. The CDR3 coding sequence is TGTGCCAGCAGCTCGCTCGGACTAGCACAAACCTACGAGCAGTACTTC. Protein: CASSSLGLAQTYEQYF. Full variable domain (remainder filled in from reference TRBV11-2 and TRBJ2-7): EAGVAQSPRYKIIEKRQSVAFWCNPISGHATLYWYQQILGQGPKLLIQFQNNGVVDDSQLPKDRFSAERLKGVDSTLKIQPAKLEDSAVYLCASSSLGLAQTYEQYFGPGTRLTVT.

This chain joins TRBV14 and TRBJ1-1, with D unclear. Looked up from germline, CDR1 is SGHDN and CDR2 is FVKESK. V lost 4 bases to trimming and J lost 10 bases, with 7 bases between them. The CDR3 runs to 10 residues. CDR3 sequence (DNA): TGTGCCAGCAGCCCCCCTACAGCTTTCTTT. The encoded protein is CASSPPTAFF.

The chain recombines TRBV29-1 with TRBJ1-2; possible D gene TRBD1, 6 bases. V lost 7 bases, J lost 5 bases, and 14 bases lay in between. CDR1 is SQVTM and CDR2 is ANQGSEA in the germline V gene. The CDR3 has 12 residues. The CDR3 nucleotides are TGCAGCGCCCTGACAGGACCTTATGGCTACACCTTC. Amino acid sequence: CSALTGPYGYTF.

The chain couples TRBV29-1 to TRBJ1-2; D is ambiguous. V lost 6 bases and J lost 8, with 13 bases in between. Germline V gene data show CDR1 as SQVTM and CDR2 as ANQGSEA. The CDR3 spans 11 residues. CDR3 nucleotides: TGCAGCGTACCGGGATCGGGGGGCTACACCTTC. Amino acids: CSVPGSGGYTF.

In this sample, this clonotype turned up a few times. This chain uses TRBV20-1 with TRBJ1-2; D uncertain. Germline lookup yields CDR1 DFQATT and CDR2 SNEGSKA (reference sequence). V lost 6 bases and J 4 bases, leaving 15 bases between the germline ends. The CDR3 covers 13 residues. CDR3 sequence reads: CSAVTRDPYGYTF. The CDR3 coding sequence is TGCAGTGCGGTAACTCGGGATCCCTATGGCTACACCTTC.

This clonotype was counted only a few times. The chain links TRBV15 to TRBJ1-2, with 9 nucleotides matching TRBD1. Germline V gene lookup returns CDR1 LNHNV and CDR2 YYDKDF (reference sequence). The V gene end was trimmed by 1 base and the J gene end by 4 bases; junction bases not matched to a gene: 7. The CDR3 covers 16 residues. The chain's CDR3 is CATSRVPTGGTYGYTF. CDR3 bases: TGTGCCACCAGCAGAGTTCCGACAGGGGGAACCTATGGCTACACCTTC.

There are a few counts of this clonotype. The chain links TRBV12-5 to TRBJ2-7, with D maybe TRBD2 (5 bases). Germline assignment: CDR1 LGHNT and CDR2 FRNRAP. The V end lost 2 bases, the J end lost 3 bases, and 5 bases lay between the germline ends. The CDR3 is made up of 12 amino acids. CDR3 region: CASGLSGYEQYF. The CDR3 DNA sequence: TGTGCTAGTGGTTTGAGCGGCTACGAGCAGTACTTC.

This clonotype was observed a few times. The CDR3 end shows no conserved phenylalanine or tryptophan, and so a read error is likely. The chain couples TRBV4-2 to TRBJ2-5; D unresolved. V was trimmed by 4 bases and J by 0 bases, leaving 6 bases between them. Germline V lookup: CDR1 LGHNA, CDR2 YNFKEQ. The CDR3 length is 13 residues. The CDR3, as DNA: TGTGCCAGCAGCCCTACATACCAAGAGACCCAGTACCTC. This gives the protein CASSPTYQETQYL.

V usage is TRBV4-1 and J usage is TRBJ1-3, with 8 positions matching TRBD1. Germline V gene sequence: CDR1 MGHRA, CDR2 YSYEKL. The CDR3 loop spans 17 amino acids. V shed 4 bases and J 0 bases; nucleotides not matched to a gene: 8. Here the CDR3 DNA reads TGCGCCAGCAGCCCGAGAGCGACAGGGGACTCTGGAAACACCATATATTTT. It encodes CASSPRATGDSGNTIYF.

This clonotype has a handful of counts. The V gene is TRBV6-5, the J gene TRBJ1-6; unclear D gene. The CDR3 extends over 13 amino acids. Trimming cost V 5 bases and J 9 bases, with 11 bases left between them. Per the germline V gene, CDR1 is MNHEY and CDR2 is SVGAGI. The CDR3 is CASSIMTGSPLHF. CDR3 nucleotide sequence: TGTGCCAGCAGTATTATGACGGGTTCACCCCTCCACTTT.

The V call is TRBV14, the J call TRBJ2-4; 7 positions agree with TRBD2. J lost 6 bases, V lost 1 base, and 9 bases had no gene match. The germline V gene encodes CDR1 SGHDN and CDR2 FVKESK. CDR3 length: 16 amino acids. The CDR3 DNA reads as TGTGCCAGCAGCCAAGGTCGGGAGGTTCCTTCAAACATTCAGTACTTC. Its translation is CASSQGREVPSNIQYF.

The rearrangement links TRBV4-3 to TRBJ1-4; D possibly corresponds to TRBD1 (5 bases). Germline V gene lookup returns CDR1 LGHNA and CDR2 YSLEER. The V and J ends lost 4 bases and 8 bases respectively, with 14 bases between them. This CDR3 region has 14 residues. The chain's CDR3 is CASSPGTVSEKLFF. DNA of the CDR3: TGCGCCAGCAGCCCCGGGACGGTGAGCGAAAAACTGTTTTTT.

The rearrangement joins TRBV11-2 to TRBJ2-1; D not resolved. Germline CDR1 is SGHAT and CDR2 is FQNNGV. The V end lost 5 bases, the J end lost 0 bases, and 17 bases lay between the germline ends. This CDR3 is 17 amino acids long. The CDR3 region is CASSLSPHVSSYNEQFF. The CDR3 DNA sequence: TGTGCCAGCAGCCTCTCCCCTCATGTGAGCTCCTACAATGAGCAGTTCTTC.

This rearrangement joins TRBV27 to TRBJ2-1; D gene ambiguous. CDR3 size: 15 residues. The V gene's germline CDR1 is MNHEY and CDR2 SMNVEV (reference sequence). V was pared by 3 bases and J by 2 bases, with 11 bases between. This chain's CDR3 is CASSLSTQPYNEQFF. In DNA form, the CDR3 reads TGTGCCAGCAGTTTGAGCACCCAACCCTACAATGAGCAGTTCTTC.

Only a few counts were recorded for this clonotype. The gene calls are TRBV27 and TRBJ1-1, with a weak D call TRBD1 (5 bases). The CDR3 runs 15 residues. Trimming removed 11 bases at V and 6 bases at J, with 25 bases between. Germline V gene lookup returns CDR1 MNHEY and CDR2 SMNVEV (reference sequence). This CDR3 reads CAGYPSDAGLPEAFF. CDR3 nucleotides: TGTGCCGGCTACCCCTCTGACGCAGGGCTCCCTGAAGCTTTCTTT.

This clonotype was counted only a few times. This chain uses TRBV7-3 with TRBJ2-5, with 9 bases that match TRBD1. The J call could be wrong; TRBJ2-1 is a better fit for the DNA end. CDR3 length: 15 residues. Germline V lookup: CDR1 SGHTA, CDR2 FQGTGA. The CDR3 reads CASSLRRTGVNEQFF. Written as DNA, the CDR3 is TGTGCCAGCAGCTTAAGAAGGACAGGGGTCAATGAGCAGTTCTTC.

This clonotype was seen a handful of times. The chain has TRBV11-2 and TRBJ1-6; 7 nucleotides agree with TRBD1. J was trimmed by 7 bases and V by 4 bases; bases with no gene match: 10. Germline loops: CDR1 SGHAT, CDR2 FQNNGV. This CDR3 has 16 residues. The CDR3 loop is CASSSWTGTANSPLHF. DNA for the CDR3: TGTGCCAGCAGCTCCTGGACCGGGACAGCAAATTCACCCCTCCACTTT. Combining the CDR3 with reference TRBV11-2 and TRBJ1-6 gives the whole variable domain EAGVAQSPRYKIIEKRQSVAFWCNPISGHATLYWYQQILGQGPKLLIQFQNNGVVDDSQLPKDRFSAERLKGVDSTLKIQPAKLEDSAVYLCASSSWTGTANSPLHFGNGTRLTVT.

In this sample, this clonotype turned up a few times. The V gene is TRBV10-3, the J gene TRBJ2-7; 8 nucleotides line up with TRBD1. The CDR3 is 14 amino acids. Germline assignment: CDR1 ENHRY and CDR2 SYGVKD. The V and J ends lost 4 bases and 2 bases, in that order; junction bases with no gene match: 4. CDR3 sequence (DNA): TGTGCCATCAGTGGGGGACAGGAAACCTACGAGCAGTACTTC. Translation gives CAISGGQETYEQYF.

The gene calls are TRBV29-1 and TRBJ1-1; D remains unclear. Trimming cost V 2 bases and J 1 base, with 14 bases left between them. This CDR3 spans 15 amino acids. Germline V gene lookup returns CDR1 SQVTM and CDR2 ANQGSEA. CDR3 loop: CSVESPQHPNTEAFF. The CDR3 DNA sequence: TGCAGCGTTGAAAGTCCGCAGCATCCGAACACTGAAGCTTTCTTT.

The table lists this clonotype with a few counts. Germline is not matched at one junction end, which may reflect a read error. The genes are TRBV7-3 and TRBJ2-2, with TRBD2 identical over 9 bases. From germline, CDR1 is SGHTA and CDR2 FQGTGA. CDR3 length: 18 amino acids. DNA for the CDR3: TGTGCCAGCAACTTATATCCTAGCGGGGTGCGGAACACCGGGGAGCTGTTTTTT. Its translation: CASNLYPSGVRNTGELFF.

This clonotype was observed a few times. This chain connects TRBV11-3 to TRBJ1-1; D perhaps matches TRBD1 (5 bases). Germline CDR1 SGHNT, CDR2 YENEEA. The V gene lost 6 bases and the J gene lost 0 bases, with 14 bases spanning the gap. This CDR3 has 15 residues. CDR3 region: CASRSEGLMNTEAFF. DNA of the CDR3: TGTGCCAGCAGGTCCGAGGGGCTTATGAACACTGAAGCTTTCTTT.

This chain joins TRBV29-1 and TRBJ2-5; D is perhaps TRBD2 (5 bases). From germline, CDR1 is SQVTM and CDR2 ANQGSEA. The CDR3 is 12 residues long. Trimming shortened V by 4 bases and J by 3 bases, and 9 bases separated the two germline ends. Here the CDR3 DNA reads TGCAGCGTTGGAGGGCAAAAAGAGACCCAGTACTTC. Translated, it gives CSVGGQKETQYF. The full variable domain, rest sourced from reference TRBV29-1 and TRBJ2-5, is SAVISQKPSRDICQRGTSLTIQCQVDSQVTMMFWYRQQPGQSLTLIATANQGSEATYESGFVIDKFPISRPNLTFSTLTVSNMSPEDSSIYLCSVGGQKETQYFGPGTRLLVL.

V usage is TRBV7-2 and J usage is TRBJ2-7; 10 bases are a match to TRBD2. The V segment lost 5 bases and the J segment 4 bases; nucleotides outside the gene matches: 5. Germline values: CDR1 SGHTA, CDR2 FQGNSA. The CDR3 runs 14 residues. CDR3 in amino acids: CASSQRTSGYEQYF. In DNA form, the CDR3 reads TGTGCCAGCAGCCAAAGGACTAGCGGATACGAGCAGTACTTC.

The chain recombines TRBV11-2 with TRBJ2-1; the D is unclear. With the DNA end fitting TRBJ2-7 better, the J assignment may be wrong. The V gene's germline CDR1 is SGHAT and CDR2 FQNNGV. This CDR3 is 13 amino acids long. The chain's CDR3 is CASSLESDYEQYF. The CDR3 DNA is TGTGCCAGCAGCTTAGAAAGCGACTACGAGCAGTACTTC.

This clonotype was seen a handful of times. The V and J genes are TRBV27 and TRBJ1-5; 8 bases agree with TRBD1. Per the germline V gene, CDR1 is MNHEY and CDR2 is SMNVEV (reference sequence). The V segment lost 3 bases and the J segment 6 bases; nucleotides outside the gene matches: 7. The CDR3 spans 15 residues. The CDR3 DNA reads TGTGCCAGCAGTTTGGACAGGGATGGCGGTCAGCCCCAGCATTTT. This translates into CASSLDRDGGQPQHF.

This rearrangement joins TRBV5-1 to TRBJ2-5, with 7 nucleotides matching TRBD1. Germline V gene sequence: CDR1 SGHRS, CDR2 YFSETQ. CDR3 size: 14 residues. V lost 4 bases, J lost 5 bases, and 8 bases stayed unmatched. CDR3 residues: CASSPIDRVETQYF. The DNA of the CDR3 is TGCGCCAGCAGCCCGATAGACAGGGTTGAGACCCAGTACTTC.